The 18 T cell receptor beta chains below all came from one sample that was sequenced in a study of T cells in Graves' hyperthyroidism and ophthalmopathy. TCR beta CDR3 regions were amplified from RNA. The study used the HTBI primer set for a first-round RT-PCR of the TCR CDR3. TCRdb re-analysed the multiplex PCR reads in MiXCR, keeping a single row per CDR3 protein. The sample lists roughly 350,000 distinct CDR3 sequences; approximately 15% were seen once. Sequenced input: blood. The receptors shown here come from a woman in her thirties or forties with Graves' ophthalmopathy.

The table lists this clonotype with a few counts. V usage is TRBV20-1 and J usage is TRBJ1-5; tentative D call: TRBD1 (5 bases). Germline values: CDR1 DFQATT, CDR2 SNEGSKA (reference sequence). The length of the CDR3 is 14 residues. V was trimmed by 2 bases and J by 0 bases, leaving 8 bases between them. The CDR3 DNA reads as TGCAGTGCTAGACAGGGTAATAGCAATCAGCCCCAGCATTTT. Its protein is CSARQGNSNQPQHF.

This clonotype was observed at least ten times. The CDR3: CASRLLAGGRYNEQFF. The CDR3 DNA sequence: TGTGCCAGCAGGTTACTAGCGGGAGGGCGTTACAATGAGCAGTTCTTC. The V call is TRBV2, the J call TRBJ2-1, with 13 bases fitting TRBD2. CDR3 length equals 16 residues. V lost 6 bases and J lost 4; bases outside the gene matches: 6. CDR1 and CDR2 (germline): SNHLY, FYNNEI.

This clonotype has a count of ten or more. The V gene is TRBV6-1, the J gene TRBJ2-1, with D perhaps matching TRBD1 (6 bases). The V end lost 5 bases, the J end lost 4 bases, and 15 bases lay between the germline ends. The CDR3 is 15 amino acids. CDR1 and CDR2 from the germline V gene are MNHNS and SASEGT. CDR3 in DNA: TGTGCCAGCAGTTTCCAAGGGGGTGCGTACAATGAGCAGTTCTTC. As protein: CASSFQGGAYNEQFF.

This clonotype was detected only a few times. The chain is built from TRBV7-2 and TRBJ1-3, with a possible D match to TRBD1 (5 bases). CDR3 size: 16 residues. Germline CDR1 and CDR2: SGHTA and FQGNSA. V was pared by 4 bases and J by 1 base, with 14 bases between. The CDR3 here is CASSSAGGLSGNTIYF. CDR3 nucleotides: TGTGCCAGCAGCTCCGCCGGGGGGTTGTCTGGAAACACCATATATTTT.

As for this clonotype: Compared with germline, one end of the junction differs, possibly owing to a read error. The chain is built from TRBV2 and TRBJ1-1; tentative D call: TRBD1 (6 bases). In germline, CDR1 is SNHLY, CDR2 FYNNEI. This CDR3 region has 15 residues. CDR3 nucleotides: TGTGCCAGCACCGCAGGTGGGGAGGGGGACACTGAAGCCTTCTTT. This sequence encodes CASTAGGEGDTEAFF.

This clonotype showed up many times. V and J are TRBV5-6 and TRBJ2-1, with D possibly TRBD2 on 6 matching bases. CDR3 size: 16 residues. Trimming took 0 bases from V and 0 from J, leaving 10 bases between them. Looked up from germline, CDR1 is SGHDT and CDR2 is YYEEEE. The CDR3 nucleotides are TGTGCCAGCAGCTTGGAGGTGCGGGACTCCTACAATGAGCAGTTCTTC. This translates into CASSLEVRDSYNEQFF.

V is TRBV5-4 and J is TRBJ2-1; D is perhaps TRBD2 (6 bases). Germline V CDR1 and CDR2: SGHNT, YYREEE (reference sequence). The V and J ends lost 5 bases and 6 bases respectively, with 18 bases between them. CDR3 length: 15 residues. The CDR3 nucleotides read TGTGCCAGCAGACCCCTCCTCGGGACTCCCAATGAGCAGTTCTTC. Translation gives CASRPLLGTPNEQFF.

This clonotype showed up many times. V is TRBV7-8 and J is TRBJ1-6; possibly TRBD1 for D (5 bases). CDR3 length: 14 residues. Trimming stripped 5 bases from V and 11 bases from J, with 16 bases between. The germline V gene has CDR1 SGHVS and CDR2 FQNEAQ. CDR3 nucleotide sequence: TGTGCCAGCAGCCCTGGAGCAGGGCCGGCACCCCTCCACTTT. This translates into CASSPGAGPAPLHF.

This clonotype was recorded a few times. The V gene is TRBV27, the J gene TRBJ2-1; D remains unclear. Germline CDR1 MNHEY, CDR2 SMNVEV (reference sequence). This CDR3 contains 12 residues. V was shortened by 6 bases and J by 6 bases, with 9 bases between the two germline ends. The CDR3 reads CASSPRFNEQFF. CDR3 in DNA: TGTGCCAGCAGCCCCCGGTTCAATGAGCAGTTCTTC.

This clonotype has at least ten counts. The chain has TRBV29-1 and TRBJ2-7; the D gene is possibly TRBD1 (5 bases). Germline values: CDR1 SQVTM, CDR2 ANQGSEA. Trimming removed 8 bases at V and 5 bases at J, with 19 bases between. CDR3 length equals 13 residues. CDR3: CSPARQGDHEQYF. In DNA form, the CDR3 reads TGCAGCCCCGCTCGGCAGGGCGATCACGAGCAGTACTTC.

This chain uses TRBV14 with TRBJ1-2, with TRBD1 identical over 7 bases. This CDR3 is 14 amino acids long. The J segment lost 6 bases and the V segment lost 1 base, leaving 5 bases of the junction unmatched. Germline V lookup: CDR1 SGHDN, CDR2 FVKESK. The chain's CDR3 is CASSQGRDSNGYTF. The CDR3 DNA reads as TGTGCCAGCAGCCAAGGTCGGGACAGCAATGGCTACACCTTC.

This clonotype was observed many times. The germline gene is not matched at one end of the junction; a read error may be the cause. The CDR3 here is CASSRGGAYNEQFF. The CDR3 DNA is TGTGCCAGCAGCCGCGGAGGGGCCTACAATGAGCAGTTCTTC. The chain is built from TRBV5-1 and TRBJ2-1, with D perhaps matching TRBD2 (6 bases). Germline V gives CDR1 SGHRS, CDR2 YFSETQ. This CDR3 contains 14 residues. Drawing the rest from reference TRBV5-1 and TRBJ2-1, the complete variable domain is KAGVTQTPRYLIKTRGQQVTLSCSPISGHRSVSWYQQTPGQGLQFLFEYFSETQRNKGNFPGRFSGRQFSNSRSEMNVSTLELGDSALYLCASSRGGAYNEQFFGPGTRLTVL.

At least ten counts were recorded for this clonotype. The V call is TRBV6-4, the J call TRBJ1-5; D is ambiguous. The V gene's germline CDR1 is MRHNA and CDR2 SNTAGT. Trimming stripped 4 bases from V and 2 bases from J, with 21 bases between. This CDR3 spans 18 amino acids. The CDR3 nucleotides are TGTGCCAGCAGTGGTGATATCTGGAGGGTGTCGGGCAATCAGCCCCAGCATTTT. It specifies CASSGDIWRVSGNQPQHF.

This clonotype was seen at least ten times. The chain employs TRBV6-1 and TRBJ1-4; D remains unclear. CDR1 and CDR2 from the germline V gene are MNHNS and SASEGT. The ends were cut back, 6 bases at V and 8 bases at J, with 13 bases in the middle. The CDR3 loop spans 13 amino acids. The CDR3 is CASRTVSTEKLFF. The CDR3 coding sequence is TGTGCCAGCAGAACAGTATCTACGGAAAAACTGTTTTTT.

This clonotype was seen ten or more times. The chain carries TRBV10-3 and TRBJ2-1, with a tentative D call TRBD2 (8 bases). Trimming cost V 7 bases and J 4 bases, with 14 bases left between them. This CDR3 region has 14 residues. Germline V gives CDR1 ENHRY, CDR2 SYGVKD. This CDR3 reads CAITGGGSYNEQFF. CDR3 nucleotides: TGTGCCATCACGGGAGGGGGCAGTTACAATGAGCAGTTCTTC.

This clonotype was counted at least ten times. This rearrangement joins TRBV2 to TRBJ2-1; 8 bases match TRBD1. The CDR3 loop spans 21 amino acids. The junction had 20 bases not matched to a gene; V was cut back by 4 bases and J by 0 bases. Germline CDR1 SNHLY, CDR2 FYNNEI. CDR3 sequence reads: CASSAPFRDRRLWGSYNEQFF. CDR3 nucleotide sequence: TGTGCCAGCAGTGCGCCGTTCCGGGACAGGCGTCTCTGGGGCTCCTACAATGAGCAGTTCTTC.

In its sample, this clonotype was seen a few times. CDR3 in amino acids: CASSLTSLAGFVNEQFF. The CDR3 coding sequence is TGTGCCAGCAGTTTAACATCCCTAGCGGGGTTTGTCAATGAGCAGTTCTTC. J is TRBJ2-1 and V is TRBV12-3 or TRBV12-4, with TRBD2 identical over 9 bases. There are 17 residues in the CDR3. The V gene end was trimmed by 2 bases and the J gene end by 6 bases; junction bases not matched to a gene: 11.

This clonotype has ten or more counts. V is TRBV2 and J is TRBJ2-5; D not resolved. Germline loops: CDR1 SNHLY, CDR2 FYNNEI. The V end lost 1 base, the J end lost 3 bases, and 3 bases lay between the germline ends. This CDR3 has 12 amino acids. CDR3 amino acids: CASSEGEETQYF. The CDR3 DNA reads TGTGCCAGCAGTGAAGGGGAAGAGACCCAGTACTTC.